The clone carrying this T cell receptor beta chain was counted many times. Its antigen remains unidentified. TCRdb reprocessed the 5' RACE reads with MiXCR, giving one entry per CDR3 protein. The table shows under 1 million distinct CDR3 sequences, with 9% to 15% occurring only once. The sample belongs to a study of identical twins. Study results and limitations: Alpha sequences out of frame and shared by twins had excess low generation probability. The abundant beta clonotypes from cord blood had fewer insertions, and memory repertoires had none of this. Invariant populations such as MAIT and iNKT cells could partly muddle zero-insertion analyses.

V dropped 3 bases and J dropped 3; count of bases not matched to a gene: 3. Per the germline V gene, CDR1 is SGDLS and CDR2 is YYNGEE. CDR3 size: 14 residues. This same sample was also part of a study on yellow fever vaccine responses in identical twins.

This chain uses TRBV9 with TRBJ1-5; 7 nucleotides align to TRBD1. Sequenced input: PBMCs. The TCR originated in a woman aged 18-29 years in good health. The CDR3 sequence is CASSGQGFNQPQHF. For the CDR3, the DNA is TGTGCCAGCAGCGGACAGGGTTTCAATCAGCCCCAGCATTTT. The full variable domain, its missing parts supplied by reference TRBV9 and TRBJ1-5, is DSGVTQTPKHLITATGQRVTLRCSPRSGDLSVYWYQQSLDQGLQFLIQYYNGEERAKGNILERFSAQQFPDLHSELNLSSLELGDSALYFCASSGQGFNQPQHFGDGTRLSIL.